A few counts support the clone carrying this T cell receptor (beta chain). In the study's own analysis: Scientists estimated how many nucleated cells there were by amplifying reference gene primers. Using immunoSEQ multiplex PCR, the repertoire was profiled, and TCRdb retains in-frame clones only, with some absent. V, J and clone size derive from that table, while D and trimming were established from the DNA sequence. Among 130,000 to 150,000 clones, 65% to 80% were seen once, and the ten largest hold about 3.6%. The data were obtained in a study of blood T cell repertoires in COVID-19. Study overall: From the United States, Italy and Spain came samples of acute and convalescent COVID-19. Sources were T cells, B-cell-depleted T cells, or PBMCs; the material itself was cDNA or gDNA.

The germline CDR1 and CDR2 sequences are KGHSH and LQKENI. Trimming cost V 2 bases and J 8 bases; bases outside gene matches: 7. CDR3 size: 14 residues. Sequenced: peripheral blood. The chain joins TRBV18 to TRBJ1-2; 8 positions match TRBD1. The sequence came from a man aged 55 to 70 with acute or convalescent COVID-19. The CDR3 DNA is TGTGCCAGCTCACCAGTACAGGGGGAGCGCGGCTACACCTTC. As protein: CASSPVQGERGYTF.